The T cell receptor (beta chain) under discussion was sequenced for a study of cytomegalovirus exposure and HLA in healthy donors. Study-level information: The 120 validation repertoires matched the 666 first-cohort repertoires in platform, a later analysis reported. Study results and limitations: Usually a TCR sequence was rare, but some public TCRs were found in many donors.

This clone has just a few counts. The antigen is undetermined. Profiling relied on immunoSEQ multiplex PCR, and the TCRdb table lists in-frame clones only, not all of them. The sample consists of about 68,000 clones, 91% of them appearing once. Germline V gene lookup returns CDR1 SGHKS and CDR2 YYEKEE (reference sequence). This CDR3 contains 20 residues. Trimming shortened V by 4 bases and J by 5 bases, and 31 bases separated the two germline ends. Specimen: PBMCs. The receptor comes from a man between 18 and 35 years old in good health and CMV-seronegative. The rearrangement joins TRBV5-5 to TRBJ2-1, with D possibly matching TRBD1 (6 bases). The CDR3 nucleotides are TGTGCCAGCAGCCTAGACAGGCGGAAAGAGGCACAGCCAAGTGACAATGAGCAGTTCTTC. Protein: CASSLDRRKEAQPSDNEQFF.